This T cell receptor delta chain was sequenced during a study of DNA immune sequencing with unique molecular identifiers (TCRdb year 2020). With regard to the full study: Immunomagnetic cell separation was used to enrich gammadelta T cells from buffy coats, and the genomic DNA of the enriched gammadelta T cells was then sequenced. Fluorescence-activated cell sorting was used to enrich gammadelta T cells from PBMC of over eight healthy individuals. For the enriched versus non-enriched comparison, 85 to 100 ng enriched gammadelta T-cell DNA and 1 ug non-enriched PBMC DNA were sequenced. The study developed and validated an ultrasensitive DNA-based TRD repertoire sequencing method using PCR-introduced unique molecular identifiers. Validation of the method was performed on synthetic reference molecules and on blood samples from healthy individuals. All donors were healthy people, and roughly nine of the donors were profiled using sorted gammadelta T cells from peripheral blood. Results the study describes overall, beyond this receptor: Healthy donors differed in TRD repertoire diversity, and several donors were highly oligoclonal, meaning the top 5 clonotypes made up more than half of productive molecules. Novel TRD sequences not targeted by the primers cannot be detected with the primer-based approach. Among clonotypes in healthy donors, the most frequent TRD rearrangement was TRDV2 paired with TRDJ1.

Library preparation employed multiplex PCR. A 32-plex assay with primers for all 8 TRDV and 4 TRDJ genes covering the CDR3 was used to amplify genomic DNA. A 12-nucleotide UMI was attached over roughly 3 barcoding PCR cycles, and a second PCR was then run with Illumina adapter primers. AMPure XP beads were used to purify the libraries, whose quality was checked on a Fragment Analyzer using the HS NGS Fragment kit. Sequencing used an Illumina MiniSeq mid-output kit with roughly 20% PhiX and 150 cycles of paired-end reads. The original pipeline was this. MIGEC version 1.2.9 was used to process the reads, grouping the reads by UMI and building error-corrected consensus sequences. For post-processing, modified scripts from VDJtools version 1.2.1 were used together with the tcR R package. Clonotypes were called again by TCRdb from the public reads via CATT, and duplicate nucleotide sequences were then merged into one entry. The V and J calls and clone size come from TCRdb's table, not from the authors' own analysis. In this sample the table shows about 730 delta-chain clones, 20% to 30% of which occur a single time. 45% of the sample is taken by the ten largest.

Compared with germline, V lacks 2 bases and J lacks 3 bases; bases without a gene match: 8. From its cysteine to its phenylalanine, the CDR3 spans 16 amino acids. Only CDR3 DNA is held: 48 bases, read in frame from base 1. The germline V gene supplies CDR1 GEAIGNYY and CDR2 EKD. Turning to this clone: Its specific antigen is unknown. TCRdb lists the protein of a much larger clone for this DNA, which differs at residue 9, so this is likely a read error; the protein given here is translated from the DNA itself.

The chain is assembled from TRDV2 and TRDJ1, with TRDD3 identical over 10 junction bases. The receptor was isolated from a human donor in good health. The sequenced sample was gamma-delta T cells enriched from blood buffy coat, or unenriched PBMCs (not recorded which). The bases are TGTGCCTGTGACAAGCTGGGGGATAAGCAGGCCGATAAACTCATCTTT. Its coded protein is CACDKLGDKQADKLIF.